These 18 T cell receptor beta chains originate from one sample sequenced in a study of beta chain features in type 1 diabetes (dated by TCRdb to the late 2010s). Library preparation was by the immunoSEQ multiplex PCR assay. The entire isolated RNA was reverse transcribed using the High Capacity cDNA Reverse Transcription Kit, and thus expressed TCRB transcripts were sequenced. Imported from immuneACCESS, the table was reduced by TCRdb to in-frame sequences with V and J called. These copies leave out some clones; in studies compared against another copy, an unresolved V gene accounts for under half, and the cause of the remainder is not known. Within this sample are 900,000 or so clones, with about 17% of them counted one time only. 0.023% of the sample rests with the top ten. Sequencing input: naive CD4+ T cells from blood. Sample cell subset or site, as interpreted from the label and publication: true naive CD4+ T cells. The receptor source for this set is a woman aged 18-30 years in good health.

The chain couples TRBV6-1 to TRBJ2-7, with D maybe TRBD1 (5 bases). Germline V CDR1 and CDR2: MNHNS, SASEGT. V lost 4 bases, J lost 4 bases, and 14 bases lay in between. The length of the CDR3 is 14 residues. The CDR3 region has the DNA TGTGCCAGCAGTGTATCAGGGTGGGCTTACGAGCAGTACTTC. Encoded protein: CASSVSGWAYEQYF.

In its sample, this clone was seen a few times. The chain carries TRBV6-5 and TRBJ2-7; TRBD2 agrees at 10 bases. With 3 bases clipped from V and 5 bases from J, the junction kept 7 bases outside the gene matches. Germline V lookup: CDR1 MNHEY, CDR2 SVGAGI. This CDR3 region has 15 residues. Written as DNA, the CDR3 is TGTGCCAGCAGTTATTATGGGACTAGCGTCGACGAGCAGTACTTC. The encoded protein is CASSYYGTSVDEQYF.

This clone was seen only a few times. Here the CDR3 reads CSATSLDTQYF. In DNA, the CDR3 is TGCAGTGCTACCTCTTTGGATACGCAGTATTTT. The V gene is TRBV20-1, the J gene TRBJ2-3; unclear D gene. Trimming pared 4 bases from V and 6 bases from J, leaving 8 bases between. Germline assignment: CDR1 DFQATT and CDR2 SNEGSKA (reference sequence). CDR3 length: 11 amino acids.

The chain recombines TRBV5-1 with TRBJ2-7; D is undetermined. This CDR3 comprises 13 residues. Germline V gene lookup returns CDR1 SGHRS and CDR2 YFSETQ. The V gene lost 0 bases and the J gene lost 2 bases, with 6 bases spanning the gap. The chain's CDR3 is CASSLDRTYEQYF. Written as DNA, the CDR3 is TGCGCCAGCAGCTTGGACAGAACCTACGAGCAGTACTTC.

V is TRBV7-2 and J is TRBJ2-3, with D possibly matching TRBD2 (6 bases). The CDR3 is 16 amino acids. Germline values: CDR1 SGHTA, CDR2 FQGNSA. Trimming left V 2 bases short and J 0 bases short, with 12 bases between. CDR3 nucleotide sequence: TGTGCCAGCAGCTTACAGGCCGGGACTAGCACAGATACGCAGTATTTT. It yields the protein CASSLQAGTSTDTQYF.

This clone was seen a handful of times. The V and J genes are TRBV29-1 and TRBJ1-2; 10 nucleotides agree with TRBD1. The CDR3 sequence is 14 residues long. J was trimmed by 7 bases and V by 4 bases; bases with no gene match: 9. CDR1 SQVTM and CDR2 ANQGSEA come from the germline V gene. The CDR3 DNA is TGCAGCGTTGGAACGGGACAGGGGACCTCTGGCTACACCTTC. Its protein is CSVGTGQGTSGYTF.

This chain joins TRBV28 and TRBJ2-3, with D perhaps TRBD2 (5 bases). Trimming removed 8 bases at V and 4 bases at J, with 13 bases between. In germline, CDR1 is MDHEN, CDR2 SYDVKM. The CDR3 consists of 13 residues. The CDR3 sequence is CASYLRASDTQYF. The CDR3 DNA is TGTGCCAGCTACTTGCGGGCATCAGATACGCAGTATTTT.

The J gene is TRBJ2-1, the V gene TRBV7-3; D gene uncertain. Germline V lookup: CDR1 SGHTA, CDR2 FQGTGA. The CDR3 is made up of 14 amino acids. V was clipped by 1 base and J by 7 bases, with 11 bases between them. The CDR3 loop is CASSLNLFGNEQFF. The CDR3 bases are TGTGCCAGCAGCTTAAATCTCTTCGGTAATGAGCAGTTCTTC.

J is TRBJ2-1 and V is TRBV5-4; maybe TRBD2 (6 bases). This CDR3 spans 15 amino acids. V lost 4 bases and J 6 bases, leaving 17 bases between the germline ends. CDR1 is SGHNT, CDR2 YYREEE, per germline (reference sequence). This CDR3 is CASSPRDPGINEQFF. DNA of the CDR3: TGTGCCAGCAGCCCGCGGGACCCCGGCATCAATGAGCAGTTCTTC.

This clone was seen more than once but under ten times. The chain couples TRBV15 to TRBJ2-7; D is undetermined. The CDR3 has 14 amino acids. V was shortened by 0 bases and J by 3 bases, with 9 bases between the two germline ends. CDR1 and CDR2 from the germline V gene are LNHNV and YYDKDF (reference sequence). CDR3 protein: CATSRDYQNYEQYF. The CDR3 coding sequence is TGTGCCACCAGCAGAGATTATCAAAACTACGAGCAGTACTTC.

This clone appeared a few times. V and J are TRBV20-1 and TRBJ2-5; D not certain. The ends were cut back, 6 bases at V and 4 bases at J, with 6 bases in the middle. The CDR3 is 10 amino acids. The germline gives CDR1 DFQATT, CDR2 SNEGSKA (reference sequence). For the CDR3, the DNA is TGCAGTGCATGGAGAGAGACCCAGTACTTC. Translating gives CSAWRETQYF.

The CDR3 sequence: CASSWVRQGSYNEQFF. CDR3 DNA: TGCGCCAGCAGCTGGGTAAGACAGGGGAGCTACAATGAGCAGTTCTTC. The genes are TRBV5-1 and TRBJ2-1, with 8 bases lining up with TRBD1. The V gene end was trimmed by 3 bases and the J gene end by 3 bases; junction bases not matched to a gene: 8. Per germline, CDR1 SGHRS and CDR2 YFSETQ. This CDR3 region has 16 residues. Complete variable domain (other parts from reference TRBV5-1 and TRBJ2-1): KAGVTQTPRYLIKTRGQQVTLSCSPISGHRSVSWYQQTPGQGLQFLFEYFSETQRNKGNFPGRFSGRQFSNSRSEMNVSTLELGDSALYLCASSWVRQGSYNEQFFGPGTRLTVL.

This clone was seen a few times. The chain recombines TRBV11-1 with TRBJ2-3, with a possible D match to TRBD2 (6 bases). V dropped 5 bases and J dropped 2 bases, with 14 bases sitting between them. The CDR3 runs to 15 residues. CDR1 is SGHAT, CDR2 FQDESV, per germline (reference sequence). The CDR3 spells CASSREYRYTDTQYF. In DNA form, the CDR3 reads TGTGCCAGCAGCCGGGAGTATAGGTACACAGATACGCAGTATTTT. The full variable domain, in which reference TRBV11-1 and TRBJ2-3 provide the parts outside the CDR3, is EAEVAQSPRYKITEKSQAVAFWCDPISGHATLYWYRQILGQGPELLVQFQDESVVDDSQLPKDRFSAERLKGVDSTLKIQPAELGDSAMYLCASSREYRYTDTQYFGPGTRLTVL.

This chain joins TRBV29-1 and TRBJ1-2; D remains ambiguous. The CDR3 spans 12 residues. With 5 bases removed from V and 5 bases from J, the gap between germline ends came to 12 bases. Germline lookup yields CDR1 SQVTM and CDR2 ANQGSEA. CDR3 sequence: CSVRGQMYGYTF. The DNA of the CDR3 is TGCAGCGTTAGAGGCCAGATGTATGGCTACACCTTC.

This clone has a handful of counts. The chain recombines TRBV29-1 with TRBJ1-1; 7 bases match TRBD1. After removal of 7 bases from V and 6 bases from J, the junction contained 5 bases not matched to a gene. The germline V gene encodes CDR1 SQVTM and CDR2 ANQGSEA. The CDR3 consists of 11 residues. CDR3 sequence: CSARGPSEAFF. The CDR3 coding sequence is TGCAGCGCTAGGGGGCCCTCTGAAGCTTTCTTT. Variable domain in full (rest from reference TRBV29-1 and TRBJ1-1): SAVISQKPSRDICQRGTSLTIQCQVDSQVTMMFWYRQQPGQSLTLIATANQGSEATYESGFVIDKFPISRPNLTFSTLTVSNMSPEDSSIYLCSARGPSEAFFGQGTRLTVV.

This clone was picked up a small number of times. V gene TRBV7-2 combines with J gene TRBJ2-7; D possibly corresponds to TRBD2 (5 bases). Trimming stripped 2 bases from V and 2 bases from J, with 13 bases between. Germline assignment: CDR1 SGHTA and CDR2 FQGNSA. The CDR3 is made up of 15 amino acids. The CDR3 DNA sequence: TGTGCCAGCAGCTTACCCGCCGGAGGTCCCTACGAGCAGTACTTC. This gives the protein CASSLPAGGPYEQYF. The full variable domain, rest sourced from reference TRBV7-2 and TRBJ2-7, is GAGVSQSPSNKVTEKGKDVELRCDPISGHTALYWYRQSLGQGLEFLIYFQGNSAPDKSGLPSDRFSAERTGGSVSTLTIQRTQQEDSAVYLCASSLPAGGPYEQYFGPGTRLTVT.

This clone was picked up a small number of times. CDR3 loop: CASSPSNYEQYF. CDR3 coding DNA: TGTGCCAGCTCACCATCGAACTACGAGCAGTACTTC. The V and J genes are TRBV18 and TRBJ2-7; no reliable D call. This CDR3 is built from 12 residues. V shed 2 bases and J shed 3 bases, with 5 bases lying between them. Germline V gene lookup returns CDR1 KGHSH and CDR2 LQKENI.

The CDR3 coding sequence is TGTGCCAGCAGCTGGGGTTACGAGCAGTACTTC. Protein sequence: CASSWGYEQYF. This chain joins TRBV6-5 and TRBJ2-7; D gene unclear. Germline V gene data show CDR1 as MNHEY and CDR2 as SVGAGI. The V end lost 6 bases, the J end lost 4 bases, and 7 bases lay between the germline ends. The CDR3 loop spans 11 amino acids.